This record looks at one T cell receptor (beta chain) sequence and its context. There is no known antigen for this receptor. Nothing much larger sits one base from this clone, and base qualities are not available. Library preparation was by the immunoSEQ multiplex PCR assay. For the multiplex PCR, a mixture combining 60 forward primers for TCR Vbeta segments and 13 reverse primers for TCR Jbeta segments was used. The CDR3 region of rearranged TCR beta genes was amplified from genomic DNA with a multiplex PCR assay. The Illumina HiSeq System was used to sequence the amplified TCR beta libraries as 87-base-pair reads. The source study handled its data this way. In a later analysis, tens of millions of unique TCR beta chains were counted across the roughly 670 repertoires, and roughly 10 million of these chains were shared by at least two donors. To remove PCR and sequencing errors, raw reads were error-corrected and collapsed into unique sequences using a nearest-neighbor algorithm that merged closely related sequences. V, D and J gene segments were assigned by aligning CDR3 sequences to IMGT reference sequences. For a sequence to be retained, a match of at least six nucleotides was required to both a V gene segment and a J gene segment. Rearrangements were called productive when the CDR3 lacked stop codons and stayed in frame with V and J; all others were non-productive. Following IMGT convention, CDR3 was defined as the stretch from the second conserved V-encoded cysteine to the conserved J-encoded phenylalanine. The earlier analysis of some 600 of the donors excluded sequences that lacked an unambiguous match to a single V gene segment. In an earlier analysis of 587 of the donors, a V segment was called functional when productive rearrangements were above 56.7%, and segregating when the standard deviation between donors exceeded 5%. A statistical classification framework was built for diagnosing cytomegalovirus status from the catalog of TCR beta chain sequences. A later analysis assigned V and J genes by comparing TCR nucleotide sequences with IMGT/GENE-DB human TR gene sequences. Using the TCRdist pipeline, a later analysis assigned CDR3 sequences along with most-parsimonious VDJ recombination scenarios. In a later analysis, every TCR beta chain was defined by the combination of its CDR3 amino acid sequence and its V-gene family, and reads without a unique V-gene family were dropped. As a way to deal with suspected cross-contamination and a sequencing artifact, a later analysis dropped nearly 600 nucleotide sequences that were highly shared and had low generation probability. In a later analysis, a clonal expansion index for each public chain was calculated from normalized within-repertoire ranks of inferred template counts. In a later analysis, generation probabilities were computed using a VDJ recombination model fitted to out-of-frame rearrangements, and the results were checked against IGoR. In a later analysis, TCR-TCR, TCR-HLA and TCR-CMV co-occurrence was scored with hypergeometric tests, and a repertoire-size bias correction was applied to TCR pairs. A later analysis estimated false discovery rates by permuting HLA or CMV assignments 20 times. In a later analysis, co-occurring TCRs were grouped with DBSCAN, and TCRdist sequence similarity was added when clustering was performed within HLA-allele-positive subsets. Co-occurrence clustering excluded repertoires with fewer than 30,000 or more than 120,000 public chains, plus five with anomalous nucleotide sharing. This is the immuneACCESS table as TCRdb keeps it, with only in-frame sequences that have V and J called. A part of the clones is gone; compared with another copy, unresolved V genes explain less than half, and the rest is unexplained. That table gives V, J and clone size, and the DNA gave D and trimming. In all, the sample holds more than 110,000 clones, and 60% to 85% of those were seen once. Together, the top ten hold 2.5% to 3% of the sample.

In total, about 650 healthy bone marrow donors made up the cohort. At the time of sampling, every cohort member was nominally healthy, though immune exposures that went unrecorded were likely present. The donor tested CMV seronegative and was one of the 352 seronegative cohort members. Each donor provided a peripheral blood sample, and peripheral blood mononuclear cells were used for TCR beta sequencing. The Qiagen DNeasy Blood Extraction Kit was used to extract genomic DNA from the blood cell samples. The germline V gene yields LGHNA for CDR1 and YNFKEQ for CDR2. The CDR3 starts with the cysteine, ends with the phenylalanine, and has 19 residues. Only CDR3 DNA remains: 57 bases, in frame from the first base. A distance of 25 bases separates the germline ends of V and J, which lose 4 bases and 4 bases respectively. These data are taken from a study of cytomegalovirus exposure and HLA in healthy donors (dated by TCRdb to about 2017). For the wider study: An earlier analysis of roughly 570 of the donors reported approximately 260 Gb of sequence data and about 120 million unique TCR beta sequences obtained from about 180 million T cells. Among the 398 genotyped donors, approximately 81% belonged to the genetic ancestry cluster associated with self-reported Caucasian donors. The later analysis used no new phenotypic data to find candidate immune exposures, relying instead on TCR beta sequences and their occurrence across donors. Using immunosequencing, the study profiled T cell repertoires from about 620 subjects and related those repertoires to cytomegalovirus serostatus. All discovery cohort repertoires had been generated on a single sequencing platform. In a later analysis, previously published TCR beta repertoires from 600 to 850 donors were re-analyzed and high-resolution HLA genotyping was added so that TCR occurrence patterns could be studied. Roughly 5 DR-DQ haplotypes were handled as single units for association and clustering because linkage in the cohort was strong. The study was designed to test whether signatures of past pathogen exposure could be identified by cataloging public T cell receptors. The number of donors typed differed by locus, with about 620-630 for A, B, C, DRB1 and DQB1, around 560 for DQA1, over 600 for DPA1, and some 470 for DPB1. To predict cytomegalovirus infection status, the study brought together high-throughput TCR immunosequencing, statistical association of individual TCRs with disease status, and machine learning. To decide whether each TCR beta V gene segment behaved as functional or pseudogenic, an earlier analysis of fewer than 750 of the donors relied on high-throughput TCR beta sequencing. In a later genetic analysis, genome-wide SNP genotypes for about 55% of the roughly 700 donors were used, and that subset was treated as a discovery cohort. HLA typing included class I and class II loci at four-digit resolution. Along with the roughly 610-subject first cohort, a separate validation cohort of over a hundred different subjects was used. An early release that covered about 600 HLA-typed donors contained approximately 300 gigabases of sequencing data and tens of millions of unique TCR sequences. Among approximately 370 genotyped donors of the cohort, an average of approximately 240,000 unique TCR beta nucleotide sequences was sequenced per donor, of which 15% to 20% were non-productive. Donor age, sex, ethnicity and CMV serostatus were compiled alongside the repertoire data.

Summary of the overall study and its limitations: A later analysis found that HLA-associated TCR beta chains were more clonally expanded and had lower generation probabilities than equally common non-associated chains. According to a later analysis, parvovirus B19, influenza, CMV and Epstein-Barr virus appeared linked to several top co-occurrence clusters. It was suggested by the authors that the approach could potentially be generalized to other disease states and immunological phenotypes. Because counts were too low, roughly 16 rarely observed V segments, including chromosome 9 orphons, were left out of the earlier analysis of several hundred of the donors. In vitro tests confirmed that three of the cytomegalovirus-associated TCR beta chains recognize cytomegalovirus antigens. For the cohort, immune exposure information was limited to CMV serostatus. A group of highly shared sequence variants was considered likely to be a technical artifact of the sequencing pipeline. The cohort was sequenced for TCR beta chains only, and without alpha or paired-chain data the features that could be detected were limited. A further reported finding was that TCR beta sequences accurately predicted the HLA-A and HLA-B alleles for most subjects in the first cohort. Sequencing depth was assumed to be roughly uniform across donors in the presence/absence analyses, though that assumption may not hold. In the study, approximately 160 TCR beta chains were listed as associated with cytomegalovirus. Because some donors lacked HLA typing at each locus, the association tests relied only on the typed subset. Most CMV-associated TCR beta chains appeared to be HLA-restricted in a later analysis, and the HLA associations seemed to be driven largely by CMV exposure. The classifier was reported to diagnose cytomegalovirus status with high specificity and sensitivity in both the original and validation cohorts. A later analysis associated about 17,000 TCR beta sequences with specific HLA alleles at a false discovery rate of 0.05. While some public TCRs were present in many individuals, most TCR sequences turned up only very rarely across donors. Assigning TCR associations to individual alleles was difficult when HLA alleles, especially DR and DQ, strongly co-occurred. Correlated functional status among segregating V segments might reflect linkage disequilibrium, but an unknown experimental factor could not be ruled out. A later analysis found that TCR association rates varied across HLA loci, with DRB1 alleles showing the most associated TCRs and HLA-C alleles the fewest. An earlier analysis of some 560 of the donors showed that most TCR beta V segments appeared in productive rearrangements either about 87% or about 30% of the time, which broadly matched IMGT annotations. The 87-base-pair reads could not distinguish some IMGT-functional V segments, including TRBV6-2 and TRBV6-3, so those segments were excluded. In a later genetic analysis, a missense DCLRE1C variant was associated with V-gene and J-gene trimming of TCR beta chains, and the association was replicated in an independent cohort. According to a later genetic analysis, donors in an Asian-associated ancestry cluster had fewer N-insertions in productive TCRs than the approximately 700-donor mean.

The sequence links TRBV4-2 to TRBJ1-4; the D gene cannot be named for sure. The receptor was derived from a male donor in good health and CMV-seronegative. The sequencing sample was made of PBMCs. Read as DNA, the sequence is TGTGCCAGCAGCCCAAGTGATTCGGGAATTAGAAGCTATAATGAAAAACTGTTTTTT. It specifies CASSPSDSGIRSYNEKLFF.